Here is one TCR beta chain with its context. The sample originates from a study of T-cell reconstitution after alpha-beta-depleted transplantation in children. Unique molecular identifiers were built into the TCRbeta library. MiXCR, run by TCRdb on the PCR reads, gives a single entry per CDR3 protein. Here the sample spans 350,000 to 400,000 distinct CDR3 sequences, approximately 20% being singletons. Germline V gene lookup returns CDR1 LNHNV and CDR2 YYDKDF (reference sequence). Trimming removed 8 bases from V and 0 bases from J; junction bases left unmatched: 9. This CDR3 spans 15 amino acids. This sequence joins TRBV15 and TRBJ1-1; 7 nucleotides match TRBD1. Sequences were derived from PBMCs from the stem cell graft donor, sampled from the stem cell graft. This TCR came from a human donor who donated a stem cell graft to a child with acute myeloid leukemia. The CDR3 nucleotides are TGTGCCACCCTGAGACAGGGTCTTATGAACACTGAAGCTTTCTTT. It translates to CATLRQGLMNTEAFF.